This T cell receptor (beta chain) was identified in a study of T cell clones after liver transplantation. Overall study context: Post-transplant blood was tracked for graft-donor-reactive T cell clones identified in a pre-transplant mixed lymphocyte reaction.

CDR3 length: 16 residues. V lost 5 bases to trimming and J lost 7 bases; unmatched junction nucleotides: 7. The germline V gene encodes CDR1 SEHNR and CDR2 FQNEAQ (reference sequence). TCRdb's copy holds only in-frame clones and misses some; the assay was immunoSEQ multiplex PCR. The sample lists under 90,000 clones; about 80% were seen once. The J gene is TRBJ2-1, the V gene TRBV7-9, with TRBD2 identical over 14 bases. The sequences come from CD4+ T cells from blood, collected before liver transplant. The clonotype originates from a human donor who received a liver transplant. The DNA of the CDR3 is TGTGCCAGCAGCCCACGACTAGCGGGAGGGGGGAATGAGCAGTTCTTC. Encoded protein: CASSPRLAGGGNEQFF.